Below, one T cell receptor (beta chain) is given with its context. What it recognizes is unknown. This sample is part of a study of cytomegalovirus exposure and HLA in healthy donors. Study-level results: A later analysis linked more than 15,000 TCR beta sequences to HLA alleles at 0.05 false discovery rate. Later on, analysis showed that most CMV-associated TCR beta chains appeared to be HLA-restricted.

PCR involved 60 Vbeta and 13 Jbeta primers. Data came from immunoSEQ multiplex PCR; TCRdb stores just in-frame clones and leaves some out. The data show under 250,000 clones, 85% seen once. The CDR3 is 13 amino acids. The V and J ends lost 4 bases and 1 base respectively, with 8 bases between them. The germline V gene has CDR1 SGHKS and CDR2 YYEKEE (reference sequence). This clonotype originated in a human donor in good health. The source material was PBMCs. The chain has TRBV5-5 and TRBJ2-5, with D maybe TRBD2 (6 bases). This chain's CDR3 is CASSLTSQETQYF. As DNA, the CDR3 is TGTGCCAGCAGCCTGACTAGCCAAGAGACCCAGTACTTC.